The rows below give T cell receptor beta chains drawn from one sample of a study of low-dose radiotherapy and immunotherapy resistance in tumors. MiXCR, applied by TCRdb to the reads, yields one record per CDR3 protein. Of roughly 54,000 distinct CDR3 sequences detected, approximately 25% appear once; the ten largest clones hold 5.7%. Sequenced material: PBMCs, taken before treatment. The receptors were gathered from a male donor with prostate cancer. The CDR3 runs from the conserved cysteine through the conserved F or W. Fields, in order: D gene, clone size, V gene, J gene, CDR3 protein, CDR3 DNA. A D gene is named only where the DNA matches it firmly. For some rows the clone size is stated as once, few or many, or as a class when expanded; others skip it.

TRBD2	.	TRBV7-9	TRBJ2-7	CASSLVLAGDPEYF	TGTGCCAGCAGCTTAGTACTAGCGGGGGATCCTGAGTACTTC
TRBD2	.	TRBV5-1	TRBJ2-7	CASSLLAGNYEQYF	TGCGCCAGCAGCTTACTAGCGGGGAACTACGAGCAGTACTTC
TRBD1	once	TRBV18	TRBJ1-1	CASSGQGRTEAFF	TGTGCCAGCTCAGGACAGGGAAGGACTGAAGCTTTCTTT
.	.	TRBV25-1	TRBJ2-7	CASSEGGGFYEQYF	TGTGCCAGCAGTGAGGGTGGGGGGTTCTACGAGCAGTACTTC
.	many	TRBV12-3/TRBV12-4	TRBJ2-3	CASSLRETDTQYF	TGTGCCAGCAGTTTGCGTGAGACAGATACGCAGTATTTT
.	many	TRBV28	TRBJ2-5	CASSYSVPQETQYF	TGTGCCAGCAGTTATAGCGTGCCCCAAGAGACCCAGTACTTC
TRBD1	many	TRBV12-3/TRBV12-4	TRBJ2-1	CASSYGQGGDEQFF	TGTGCCAGCAGCTATGGACAGGGGGGCGATGAGCAGTTCTTC
.	many	TRBV6-2/TRBV6-3	TRBJ2-7	CARTVLVYEQYF	TGTGCCAGGACAGTTCTCGTCTACGAGCAGTACTTC
.	many	TRBV19	TRBJ2-1	CASSIEGRTYNEQFF	TGTGCCAGTAGTATAGAGGGAAGAACGTACAATGAGCAGTTCTTC
.	many	TRBV5-1	TRBJ2-7	CASSLEVGGTYEQYF	TGCGCCAGCAGCTTGGAGGTAGGTGGGACCTACGAGCAGTACTTC
.	.	TRBV21-1	TRBJ1-5	CASSSTDSPASNQPQHF	TGTGCCAGCAGCTCAACGGACAGTCCCGCTAGCAATCAGCCCCAGCATTTT
.	many	TRBV20-1	TRBJ1-3	CSAGAHGNTIYF	TGCAGTGCCGGGGCGCATGGAAACACCATATATTTT
.	.	TRBV28	TRBJ2-7	CASSLPGTVPEQYF	TGTGCCAGCAGTTTACCCGGGACGGTCCCCGAGCAGTACTTC
TRBD2	many	TRBV7-9	TRBJ2-1	CASSSKSRLAGASDEQFF	TGTGCCAGCAGCTCTAAGTCCCGACTAGCGGGAGCTTCGGATGAGCAGTTCTTC
.	many	TRBV20-1	TRBJ2-5	CSATTPGGGLTRSTQYF	TGCAGTGCTACGACCCCCGGTGGGGGGCTCACCCGTTCGACCCAGTACTTC
TRBD1	many	TRBV27	TRBJ1-4	CASSWGQGPEGEKLFF	TGTGCCAGCAGTTGGGGACAGGGACCCGAGGGGGAAAAACTGTTTTTT
.	many	TRBV9	TRBJ2-1	CASSGTSSSYNEQFF	TGTGCCAGCAGCGGGACCTCGAGCTCCTACAATGAGCAGTTCTTC
TRBD2	.	TRBV5-4	TRBJ2-1	CASSPASGRKNEQFF	TGTGCCAGCAGCCCCGCTAGCGGGAGAAAAAATGAGCAGTTCTTC
.	.	TRBV24-1	TRBJ2-2	CATSGVSSTGELFF	TGTGCCACCAGTGGGGTCTCGTCCACCGGGGAGCTGTTTTTT
.	many	TRBV30	TRBJ1-5	CAWTGGDNQPQHF	TGTGCCTGGACAGGTGGGGACAATCAGCCCCAGCATTTT
TRBD2	.	TRBV5-4	TRBJ2-1	CASSSLAGPQFF	TGTGCCAGCAGCTCACTAGCGGGCCCCCAGTTCTTC
TRBD1	.	TRBV7-8	TRBJ2-2	CASSSPPGQGPNTGELFF	TGTGCCAGCAGCTCCCCACCCGGACAGGGCCCGAACACCGGGGAGCTGTTTTTT
TRBD1	many	TRBV20-1	TRBJ1-1	CSSTGQGTAEAFF	TGCAGTTCCACGGGACAGGGAACCGCTGAAGCTTTCTTT
.	many	TRBV2	TRBJ1-1	CASSENGAVNTEAFF	TGTGCCAGCAGTGAAAACGGGGCGGTGAACACTGAAGCTTTCTTT
.	many	TRBV7-2	TRBJ2-7	CASSRDELYEQYF	TGTGCCAGCAGCCGTGATGAGCTCTACGAGCAGTACTTC
TRBD1	few	TRBV7-2	TRBJ2-5	CASSLDRGARGAQYF	TGTGCCAGCAGCTTGGACAGGGGGGCTCGGGGGGCCCAGTACTTC
.	.	TRBV11-2	TRBJ2-5	CASSLVTEEETQYF	TGTGCCAGCAGCTTAGTTACCGAGGAAGAGACCCAGTACTTC
.	many	TRBV19	TRBJ2-2	CASSLRRGELFF	TGTGCCAGTAGCCTGCGGAGGGGAGAGCTGTTTTTT
TRBD2	.	TRBV9	TRBJ2-3	CASSVLGGRADTQYF	TGTGCCAGCAGCGTACTTGGCGGGAGGGCAGATACGCAGTATTTT
.	.	TRBV9	TRBJ2-7	CASSVDPLYEQYF	TGTGCCAGCAGCGTAGACCCGCTCTACGAGCAGTACTTC
.	medium-sized	TRBV6-5	TRBJ2-7	CASSYGSTVYEQYF	TGTGCCAGCAGTTACGGGTCGACGGTCTACGAGCAGTACTTC
TRBD1	many	TRBV6-2/TRBV6-3	TRBJ1-1	CASSKDRGRTEAFF	TGTGCCAGCTCCAAGGACAGGGGAAGGACTGAAGCTTTCTTT
TRBD1	many	TRBV29-1	TRBJ2-7	CSAEAQGAGEQYF	TGCAGCGCGGAGGCGCAGGGGGCCGGCGAGCAGTACTTC
TRBD1	.	TRBV20-1	TRBJ1-2	CSASPGQGSSYGYTF	TGCAGTGCTTCTCCGGGACAGGGATCGAGCTATGGCTACACCTTC
.	many	TRBV7-2	TRBJ2-2	CASSSPRPNTGELFF	TGTGCCAGCAGCTCCCCCCGCCCGAACACCGGGGAGCTGTTTTTT
TRBD1	few	TRBV2	TRBJ2-1	CASTNWDRDNEQFF	TGTGCCAGCACAAACTGGGACAGGGACAATGAGCAGTTCTTC
TRBD2	.	TRBV2	TRBJ2-1	CASSKMGLAGYNEQFF	TGTGCCAGCAGCAAAATGGGACTAGCGGGTTACAATGAGCAGTTCTTC
TRBD1	.	TRBV29-1	TRBJ2-3	CSVTGASSTDTQYF	TGCAGCGTCACAGGGGCCTCTAGCACAGATACGCAGTATTTT
.	.	TRBV30	TRBJ1-5	CAWKVRGVRSNQPQHF	TGTGCCTGGAAAGTGAGGGGAGTAAGGAGCAATCAGCCCCAGCATTTT
TRBD1	many	TRBV7-6	TRBJ1-1	CASSLYQGATEAFF	TGTGCCAGCAGCTTATACCAGGGGGCTACTGAAGCTTTCTTT
.	many	TRBV25-1	TRBJ1-6	CASSEANSPLHF	TGTGCCAGCAGTGAAGCAAATTCACCCCTCCACTTT
TRBD1	many	TRBV20-1	TRBJ2-2	CSARQGASFTGELFF	TGCAGTGCTAGGCAGGGGGCGTCGTTCACCGGGGAGCTGTTTTTT
.	.	TRBV5-1	TRBJ1-2	CASSWDPTGIYGYTF	TGCGCCAGCAGCTGGGATCCGACGGGAATATATGGCTACACCTTC
.	many	TRBV6-1	TRBJ2-1	CASSEAYEQFF	TGTGCCAGCAGTGAAGCATATGAGCAGTTCTTC
.	few	TRBV2	TRBJ2-3	CASPESPTGLITDTQYF	TGTGCCAGCCCGGAAAGCCCCACAGGGTTAATCACAGATACGCAGTATTTT
.	many	TRBV20-1	TRBJ2-1	CSAVSVNSGAIYNEQFF	TGCAGTGCTGTTTCTGTCAATAGCGGAGCTATCTACAATGAGCAGTTCTTC